The text below deals with one T cell receptor beta chain. Produced via immunoSEQ multiplex PCR; TCRdb's table is partial and in-frame only. The sample records approximately 400,000 clones, roughly 94% being singletons. The entry originates in a study of shared T cell receptors in the human thymus. Trimming removed 3 bases from V and 3 bases from J; junction bases left unmatched: 3. The CDR3 is 15 amino acids. Germline V gene sequence: CDR1 SGHDT, CDR2 YYEEEE. Specimen: thymocytes. The chain joins TRBV5-6 to TRBJ2-3, with 11 nucleotides matching TRBD2. This receptor was identified in a human donor. CDR3 coding DNA: TGTGCCAGCAGCTCGTGGACTAGCGGGACAGATACGCAGTATTTT. This encodes CASSSWTSGTDTQYF.